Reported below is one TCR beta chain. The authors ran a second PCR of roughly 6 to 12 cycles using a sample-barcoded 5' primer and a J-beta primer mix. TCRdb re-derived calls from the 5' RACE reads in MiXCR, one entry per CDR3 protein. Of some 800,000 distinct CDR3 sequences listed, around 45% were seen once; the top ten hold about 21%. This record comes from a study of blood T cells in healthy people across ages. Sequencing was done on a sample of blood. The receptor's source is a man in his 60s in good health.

The CDR3 reads CAGSLAQSTTGELFF. For the CDR3, the DNA is TGTGCGGGCAGCTTAGCCCAGTCAACTACCGGGGAGCTGTTTTTT. The rearrangement joins TRBV7-9 to TRBJ2-2; D gene uncertain. CDR1 is SEHNR and CDR2 is FQNEAQ in the germline V gene (reference sequence). The CDR3 covers 15 residues.